What follows describes a single T cell receptor (beta chain). Its antigen is not identified. The data belong to a study of blood T cells in healthy people across ages. On the study more broadly: When template switching was applied, about one barcoded beta molecule was captured per two T cells. General study results and limits: Unsorted PBMCs blocked a conclusive comparison of naive and antigen-experienced cells.

The CDR3 is 13 amino acids. The V end lost 7 bases, the J end lost 6 bases, and 15 bases lay between the germline ends. Germline values: CDR1 MNHNS, CDR2 SASEGT. It was with a sample-barcoded 5' primer and a J-beta primer mix that a second PCR of roughly 7 to 12 cycles was run. Each CDR3 protein is one row after TCRdb ran MiXCR on the 5' RACE reads. The data contain around 790,000 distinct CDR3 sequences, more than 40% of them singletons. The source is a man in his sixties in good health. The material sequenced was blood. The gene calls are TRBV6-1 and TRBJ1-2, with D maybe TRBD1 (5 bases). The CDR3 is CASNNAGGDGYTF. CDR3 DNA sequence: TGTGCCAGCAACAATGCTGGGGGGGATGGCTACACCTTC.